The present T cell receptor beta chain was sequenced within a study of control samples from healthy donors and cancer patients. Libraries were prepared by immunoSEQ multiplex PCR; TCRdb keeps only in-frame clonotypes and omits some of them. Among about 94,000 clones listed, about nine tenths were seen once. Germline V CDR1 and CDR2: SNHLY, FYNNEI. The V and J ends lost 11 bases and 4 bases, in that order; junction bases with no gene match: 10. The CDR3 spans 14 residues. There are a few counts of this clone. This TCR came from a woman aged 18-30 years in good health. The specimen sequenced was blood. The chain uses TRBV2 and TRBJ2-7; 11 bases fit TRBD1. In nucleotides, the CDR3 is TGTGCCGGAGGGGGGGGGACAGGGGGTTACGAGCAGTACTTC. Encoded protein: CAGGGGTGGYEQYF.